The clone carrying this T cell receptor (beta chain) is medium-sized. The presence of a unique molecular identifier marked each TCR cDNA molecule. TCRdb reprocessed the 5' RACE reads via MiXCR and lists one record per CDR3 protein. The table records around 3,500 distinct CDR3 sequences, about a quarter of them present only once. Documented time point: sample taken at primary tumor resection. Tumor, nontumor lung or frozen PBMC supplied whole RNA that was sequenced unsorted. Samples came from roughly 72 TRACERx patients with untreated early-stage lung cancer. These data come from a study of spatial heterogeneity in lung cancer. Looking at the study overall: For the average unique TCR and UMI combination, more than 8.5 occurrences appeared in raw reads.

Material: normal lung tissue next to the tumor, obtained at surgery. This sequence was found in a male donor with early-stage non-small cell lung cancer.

The CDR3, as DNA: TGTGCCAGCTCCGGAGGCTATGGCTACACCTTC. Its translation is CASSGGYGYTF. This chain connects TRBV18 to TRBJ1-2; D gene ambiguous. Germline CDR1 KGHSH, CDR2 LQKENI. Trimming shortened V by 6 bases and J by 4 bases, and 6 bases separated the two germline ends. The CDR3 extends over 11 amino acids.